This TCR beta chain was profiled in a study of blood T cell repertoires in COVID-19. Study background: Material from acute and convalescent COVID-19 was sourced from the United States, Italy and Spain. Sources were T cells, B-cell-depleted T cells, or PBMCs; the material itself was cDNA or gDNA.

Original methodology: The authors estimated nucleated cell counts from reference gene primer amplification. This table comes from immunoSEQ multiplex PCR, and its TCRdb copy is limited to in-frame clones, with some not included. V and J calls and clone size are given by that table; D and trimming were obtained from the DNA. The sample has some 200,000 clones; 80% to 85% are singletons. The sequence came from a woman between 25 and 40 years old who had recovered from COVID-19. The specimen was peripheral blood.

The CDR3 loop reads CASSPGQGFSGGETQYF. The CDR3 DNA is TGCGCCAGCAGCCCGGGACAGGGGTTCTCCGGCGGGGAGACCCAGTACTTC. The chain carries TRBV5-1 and TRBJ2-5; 10 nucleotides match TRBD1. Germline values: CDR1 SGHRS, CDR2 YFSETQ. The CDR3 has 17 amino acids. Unmatched junction bases numbered 14, after V lost 4 bases and J lost 5 bases.